Listed below are T cell receptor beta chains from one sample, sequenced in a study of blood T cell repertoires in COVID-19. Profiled with immunoSEQ multiplex PCR; TCRdb holds only in-frame clones, not every one. The data show 90,000 to 120,000 clones, with roughly 88% seen just once and around 7% held by the top ten. Sample: peripheral blood. Receptors originate from a man aged 50 or older with active or convalescent COVID-19. Each CDR3 is given with its conserved first and last residue. The D gene is left open where the match is weak. Not every row has a clone size; where given, it reads once, few, many or a size class.

D	size	V	J	CDR3	DNA
-	-	TRBV6-5	TRBJ2-1	CASSPVIYNEQFF	TGTGCCAGCAGTCCGGTGATCTACAATGAGCAGTTCTTC
-	-	TRBV7-8	TRBJ1-5	CASSLGGRGRLEPQHF	TGTGCCAGCAGCTTAGGTGGCAGGGGTAGGTTGGAGCCCCAGCATTTT
-	-	TRBV9	TRBJ1-3	CASGLLGGRLGNTIYF	TGTGCCAGCGGTCTTCTGGGGGGGAGATTGGGAAACACCATATATTTT
TRBD1	-	TRBV7-9	TRBJ1-1	CASTDRAAEAFF	TGTGCCAGCACCGACAGGGCGGCTGAAGCTTTCTTT
-	-	TRBV28	TRBJ1-5	CASSLSEGVQPQHF	TGTGCCAGCAGTTTAAGCGAGGGCGTTCAGCCCCAGCATTTT
TRBD1	-	TRBV29-1	TRBJ1-2	CSAGGAGGSNYGYTF	TGCAGCGCCGGAGGGGCAGGGGGTTCTAACTATGGCTACACCTTC
-	once	TRBV9	TRBJ1-2	CASSVSRANYGYTF	TGTGCCAGCAGCGTATCCAGGGCTAACTATGGCTACACCTTC
-	-	TRBV4-1	TRBJ1-6	CASSQPTGPGYSPLHF	TGCGCCAGCAGCCAACCGACAGGACCAGGATATTCACCCCTCCACTTT
TRBD1	-	TRBV2	TRBJ2-7	CASIGQGSYEQYF	TGTGCCAGTATAGGACAGGGCTCCTACGAGCAGTACTTC
-	few	TRBV19	TRBJ1-6	CASSMKGRALRSPLHF	TGTGCCAGTAGTATGAAGGGGCGTGCGCTGCGTTCACCCCTCCACTTT
-	-	TRBV2	TRBJ2-7	CASRLQSYEQYF	TGTGCCAGCAGACTACAAAGCTACGAGCAGTACTTC
TRBD1	-	TRBV28	TRBJ1-3	CASSPPGQLSGNTIYF	TGTGCCAGCAGTCCGCCGGGACAGCTCTCTGGAAACACCATATATTTT
-	-	TRBV5-6	TRBJ2-2	CASSPLGPSGTGELFF	TGTGCCAGCAGCCCCCTGGGGCCTTCTGGGACCGGGGAGCTGTTTTTT
-	-	TRBV19	TRBJ1-3	CASSPSNQGPGNTIYF	TGTGCCAGTAGTCCGTCGAACCAGGGTCCGGGAAACACCATATATTTT
-	-	TRBV6-1	TRBJ2-5	CASSDRGRETQYF	TGTGCCAGCAGTGACAGGGGACGGGAGACCCAGTACTTC
TRBD2	-	TRBV6-6	TRBJ2-1	CASSYSSGRAGEQFF	TGTGCCAGCAGTTATTCTAGCGGGAGGGCCGGTGAGCAGTTCTTC
-	-	TRBV28	TRBJ2-7	CASSSDSRYEQYF	TGTGCCAGCAGTTCGGACAGCCGCTACGAGCAGTACTTC
-	-	TRBV24-1	TRBJ1-2	CATYFTGDGYTF	TGTGCCACCTACTTTACGGGGGACGGCTACACCTTC
-	-	TRBV13	TRBJ1-1	CASSSQTTEAFF	TGTGCCAGCAGCTCACAGACCACTGAAGCTTTCTTT
-	-	TRBV7-8	TRBJ1-5	CASSLGGRQPQHF	TGTGCCAGCAGCTTGGGGGGGCGGCAGCCCCAGCATTTT
TRBD1	-	TRBV5-4	TRBJ2-5	CASSPRTGGGERTQYF	TGTGCCAGCAGCCCCCGGACAGGAGGCGGAGAAAGGACCCAGTACTTC
-	-	TRBV27	TRBJ2-5	CASSVLGGETQYF	TGTGCCAGCAGTGTGCTAGGTGGAGAGACCCAGTACTTC
-	-	TRBV5-4	TRBJ2-3	CASSLGGGGADTQYF	TGTGCCAGCAGCTTGGGGGGGGGCGGCGCAGATACGCAGTATTTT